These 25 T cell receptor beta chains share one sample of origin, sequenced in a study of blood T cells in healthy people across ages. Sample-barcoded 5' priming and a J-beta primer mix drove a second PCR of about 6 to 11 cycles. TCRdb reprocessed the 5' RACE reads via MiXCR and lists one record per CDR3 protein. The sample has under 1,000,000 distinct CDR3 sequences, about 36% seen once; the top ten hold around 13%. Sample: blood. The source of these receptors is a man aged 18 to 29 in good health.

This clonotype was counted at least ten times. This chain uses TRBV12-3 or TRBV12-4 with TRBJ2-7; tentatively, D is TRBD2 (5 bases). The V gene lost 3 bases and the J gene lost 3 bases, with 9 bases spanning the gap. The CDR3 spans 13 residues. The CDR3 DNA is TGTGCCAGCAGTTTCGGGATCAGCTACGAGCAGTACTTC. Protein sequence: CASSFGISYEQYF.

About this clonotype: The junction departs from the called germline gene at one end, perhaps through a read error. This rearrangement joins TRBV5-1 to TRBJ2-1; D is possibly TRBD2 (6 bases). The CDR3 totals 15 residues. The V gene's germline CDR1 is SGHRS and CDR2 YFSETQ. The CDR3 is CASSGGAGVRNGQFF. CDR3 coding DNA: TGCGCCAGCAGTGGCGGGGCGGGTGTACGCAATGGGCAGTTCTTC.

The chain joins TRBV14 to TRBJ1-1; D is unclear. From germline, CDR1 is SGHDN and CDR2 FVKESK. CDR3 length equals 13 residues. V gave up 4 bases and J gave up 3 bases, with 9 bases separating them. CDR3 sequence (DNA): TGTGCCAGCAGCCCAGGACCGTACACTGAAGCTTTCTTT. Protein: CASSPGPYTEAFF.

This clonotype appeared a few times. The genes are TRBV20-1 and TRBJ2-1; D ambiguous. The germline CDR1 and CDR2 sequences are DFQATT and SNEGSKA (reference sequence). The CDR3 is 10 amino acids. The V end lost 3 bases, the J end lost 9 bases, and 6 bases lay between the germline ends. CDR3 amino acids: CSASRSEQFF. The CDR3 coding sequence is TGCAGTGCTAGTCGGAGTGAGCAGTTCTTC.

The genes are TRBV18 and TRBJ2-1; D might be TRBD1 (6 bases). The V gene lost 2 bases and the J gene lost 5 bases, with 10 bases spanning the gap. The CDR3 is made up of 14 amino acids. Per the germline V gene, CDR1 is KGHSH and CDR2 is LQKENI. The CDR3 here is CASSPGGRHNEQFF. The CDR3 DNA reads TGTGCCAGCTCACCAGGGGGCAGGCACAATGAGCAGTTCTTC.

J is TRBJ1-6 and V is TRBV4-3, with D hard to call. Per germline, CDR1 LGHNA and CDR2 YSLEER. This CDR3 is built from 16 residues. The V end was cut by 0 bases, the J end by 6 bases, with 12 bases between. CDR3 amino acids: CASSQDFSGSNSPLHF. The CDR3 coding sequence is TGCGCCAGCAGCCAAGACTTCTCGGGGTCTAATTCACCCCTCCACTTT.

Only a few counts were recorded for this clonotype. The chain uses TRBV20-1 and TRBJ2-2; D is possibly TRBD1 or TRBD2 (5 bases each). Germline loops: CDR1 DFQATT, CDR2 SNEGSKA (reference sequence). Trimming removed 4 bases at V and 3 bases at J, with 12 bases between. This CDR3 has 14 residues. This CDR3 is CSAKSGTYTGELFF. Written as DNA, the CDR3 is TGCAGTGCTAAGTCCGGGACGTACACCGGGGAGCTGTTTTTT.

DNA for the CDR3: TGTGCCATCAGGGGCCTTGACAGGCAAAGGGGCTACACCTTC. It encodes CAIRGLDRQRGYTF. This chain uses TRBV10-3 with TRBJ1-2; D perhaps matches TRBD1 (6 bases). CDR3 length: 14 amino acids. Germline-derived CDR1 and CDR2 are ENHRY and SYGVKD. V lost 6 bases and J lost 8, with 19 bases in between.

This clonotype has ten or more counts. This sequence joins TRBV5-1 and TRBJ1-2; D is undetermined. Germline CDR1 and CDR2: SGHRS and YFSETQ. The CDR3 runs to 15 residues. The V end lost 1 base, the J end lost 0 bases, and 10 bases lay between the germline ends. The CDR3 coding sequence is TGCGCCAGCAGCTTGAGGTCAGAGGCTAACTATGGCTACACCTTC. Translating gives CASSLRSEANYGYTF.

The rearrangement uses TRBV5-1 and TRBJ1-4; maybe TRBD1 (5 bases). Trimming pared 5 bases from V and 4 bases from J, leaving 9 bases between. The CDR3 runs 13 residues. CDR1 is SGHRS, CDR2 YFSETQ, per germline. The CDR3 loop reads CASRQDLNEKLFF. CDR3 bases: TGCGCCAGCAGACAGGACCTTAATGAAAAACTGTTTTTT. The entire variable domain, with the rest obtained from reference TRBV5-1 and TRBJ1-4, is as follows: KAGVTQTPRYLIKTRGQQVTLSCSPISGHRSVSWYQQTPGQGLQFLFEYFSETQRNKGNFPGRFSGRQFSNSRSEMNVSTLELGDSALYLCASRQDLNEKLFFGSGTQLSVL.

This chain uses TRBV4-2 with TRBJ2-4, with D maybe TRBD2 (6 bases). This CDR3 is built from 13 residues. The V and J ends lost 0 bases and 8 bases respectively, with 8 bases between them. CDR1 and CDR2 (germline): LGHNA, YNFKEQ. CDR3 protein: CASSQERGDIQYF. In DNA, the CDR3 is TGTGCCAGCAGCCAAGAGCGGGGTGACATTCAGTACTTC.

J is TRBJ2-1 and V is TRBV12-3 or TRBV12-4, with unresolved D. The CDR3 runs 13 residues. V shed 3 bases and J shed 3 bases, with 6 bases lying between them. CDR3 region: CASSFDGYNEQFF. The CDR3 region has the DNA TGTGCCAGCAGTTTCGATGGCTACAATGAGCAGTTCTTC.

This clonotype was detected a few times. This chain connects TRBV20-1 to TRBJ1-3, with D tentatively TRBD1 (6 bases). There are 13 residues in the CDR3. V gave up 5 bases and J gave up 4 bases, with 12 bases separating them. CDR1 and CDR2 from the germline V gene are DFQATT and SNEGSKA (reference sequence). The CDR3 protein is CSAPAQGGNTIYF. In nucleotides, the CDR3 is TGCAGTGCTCCCGCCCAGGGGGGAAACACCATATATTTT.

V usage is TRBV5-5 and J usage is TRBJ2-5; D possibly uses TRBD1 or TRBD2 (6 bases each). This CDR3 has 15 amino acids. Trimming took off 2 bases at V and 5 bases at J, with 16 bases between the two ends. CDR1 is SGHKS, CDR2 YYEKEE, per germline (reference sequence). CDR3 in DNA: TGTGCCAGCAGCTTCGAGGGGGGCTCGGGGGAGACCCAGTACTTC. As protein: CASSFEGGSGETQYF.

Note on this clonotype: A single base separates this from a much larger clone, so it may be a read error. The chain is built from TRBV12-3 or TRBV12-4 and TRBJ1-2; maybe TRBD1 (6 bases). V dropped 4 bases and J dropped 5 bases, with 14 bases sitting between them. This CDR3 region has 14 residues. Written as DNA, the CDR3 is TGTGCCAGCAGTTCGACGACAGGTCTTTATGGCTACACCTTC. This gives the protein CASSSTTGLYGYTF.

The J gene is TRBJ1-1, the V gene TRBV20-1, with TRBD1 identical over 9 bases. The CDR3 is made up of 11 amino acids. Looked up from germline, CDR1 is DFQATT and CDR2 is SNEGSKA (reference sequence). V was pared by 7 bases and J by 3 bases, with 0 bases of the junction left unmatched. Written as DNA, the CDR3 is TGCAGTGGGGACAGGGACACTGAAGCTTTCTTT. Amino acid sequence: CSGDRDTEAFF.

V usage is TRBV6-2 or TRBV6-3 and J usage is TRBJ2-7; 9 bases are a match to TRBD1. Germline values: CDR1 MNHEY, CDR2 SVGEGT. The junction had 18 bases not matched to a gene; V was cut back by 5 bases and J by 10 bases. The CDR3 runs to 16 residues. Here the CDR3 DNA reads TGTGCCAGCAGTCGGAGGACAGTAGGACAGGGGAACACCCAGTACTTC. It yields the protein CASSRRTVGQGNTQYF.

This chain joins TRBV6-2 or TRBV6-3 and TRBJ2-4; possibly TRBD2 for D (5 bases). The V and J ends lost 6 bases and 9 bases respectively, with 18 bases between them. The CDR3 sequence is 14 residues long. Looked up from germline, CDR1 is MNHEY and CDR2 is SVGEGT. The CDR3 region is CASSLLGPKRIQYF. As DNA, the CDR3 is TGTGCCAGCAGCCTACTAGGCCCTAAGCGCATTCAGTACTTC.

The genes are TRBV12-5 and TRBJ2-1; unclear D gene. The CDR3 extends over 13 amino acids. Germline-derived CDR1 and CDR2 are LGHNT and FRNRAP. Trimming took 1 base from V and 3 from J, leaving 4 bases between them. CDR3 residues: CASGLDDYNEQFF. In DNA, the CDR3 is TGTGCTAGTGGTTTGGACGACTACAATGAGCAGTTCTTC.

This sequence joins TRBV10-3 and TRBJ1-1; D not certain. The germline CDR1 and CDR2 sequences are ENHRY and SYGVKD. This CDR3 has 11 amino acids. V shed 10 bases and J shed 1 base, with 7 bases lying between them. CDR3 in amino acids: CATRQNTEAFF. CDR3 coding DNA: TGTGCCACCCGGCAGAACACTGAAGCTTTCTTT.

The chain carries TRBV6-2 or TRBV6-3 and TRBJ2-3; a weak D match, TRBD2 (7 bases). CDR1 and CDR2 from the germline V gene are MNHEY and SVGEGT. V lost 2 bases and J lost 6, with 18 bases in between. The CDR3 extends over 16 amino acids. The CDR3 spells CASSYPGGLEEDTQYF. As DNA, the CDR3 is TGTGCCAGCAGTTACCCCGGGGGGCTCGAGGAGGATACGCAGTATTTT.

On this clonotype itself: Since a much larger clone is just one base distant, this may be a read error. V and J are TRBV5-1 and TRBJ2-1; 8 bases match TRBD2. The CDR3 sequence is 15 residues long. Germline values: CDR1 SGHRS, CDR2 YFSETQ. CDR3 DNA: TGCGCCAGCAGCTTCGAGGGACTAGACTACGATGAGCAGTTCTTC. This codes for CASSFEGLDYDEQFF.

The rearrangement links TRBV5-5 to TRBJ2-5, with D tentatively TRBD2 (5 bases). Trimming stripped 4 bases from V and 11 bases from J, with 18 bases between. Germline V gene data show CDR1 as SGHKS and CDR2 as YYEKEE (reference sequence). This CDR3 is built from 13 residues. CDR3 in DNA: TGTGCCAGCAGCGTGAATGGGGAGAATGAGCAGTACTTC. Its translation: CASSVNGENEQYF.

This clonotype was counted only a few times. The chain's CDR3 is CASSQDRSSGNTIYF. The CDR3 region has the DNA TGTGCCAGCAGCCAGGACAGGTCCTCTGGAAACACCATATATTTT. V gene TRBV4-2 combines with J gene TRBJ1-3; 7 nucleotides agree with TRBD1. The length of the CDR3 is 15 residues. Trimming removed 3 bases from V and 0 bases from J; junction bases left unmatched: 2. Looked up from germline, CDR1 is LGHNA and CDR2 is YNFKEQ.

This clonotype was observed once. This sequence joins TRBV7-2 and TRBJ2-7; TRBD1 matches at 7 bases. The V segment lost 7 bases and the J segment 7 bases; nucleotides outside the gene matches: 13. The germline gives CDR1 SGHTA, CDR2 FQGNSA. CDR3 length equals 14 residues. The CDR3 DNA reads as TGTGCCAGCACCACGGGACAGAGATACAATGAGCAGTACTTC. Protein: CASTTGQRYNEQYF.